Below, 25 T cell receptor beta chains from the same sample are listed, as sequenced in a study of brain T cells in children with intractable seizures. TCRdb keeps only in-frame clones here, not all; method: immunoSEQ multiplex PCR. The sample has 88,000 or so clones, around 90% seen once. This material consisted of peripheral blood, taken at surgery. Source of these receptors: a girl under 10 years old with Rasmussen encephalitis and intractable seizures.

The V and J genes are TRBV14 and TRBJ1-1; a weak D match, TRBD1 (6 bases). The CDR3 totals 14 residues. V lost 1 base and J lost 6, with 12 bases in between. Germline V gene sequence: CDR1 SGHDN, CDR2 FVKESK. This CDR3 is CASSQGWGAPEAFF. The CDR3 DNA sequence: TGTGCCAGCAGCCAAGGGTGGGGGGCCCCTGAAGCTTTCTTT.

V and J are TRBV29-1 and TRBJ1-2; weak D call: TRBD1 (6 bases). Trimming stripped 7 bases from V and 7 bases from J, with 13 bases between. Germline CDR1 SQVTM, CDR2 ANQGSEA. The CDR3 totals 11 residues. The CDR3 DNA follows: TGCAGCGGATACAGGGTGGGTGGCTACACCTTC. Protein sequence: CSGYRVGGYTF.

This chain connects TRBV7-9 to TRBJ2-7; D unresolved. There are 14 residues in the CDR3. Germline V gives CDR1 SEHNR, CDR2 FQNEAQ (reference sequence). V gave up 4 bases and J gave up 2 bases, with 12 bases separating them. CDR3 residues: CASSSSRAPYEQYF. CDR3 DNA sequence: TGTGCCAGCAGCTCTTCAAGGGCCCCCTACGAGCAGTACTTC.

The chain links TRBV18 to TRBJ1-4; D is possibly TRBD1 (5 bases). Germline V gene lookup returns CDR1 KGHSH and CDR2 LQKENI. Trimming left V 5 bases short and J 6 bases short, with 10 bases between. There are 13 residues in the CDR3. The CDR3 DNA is TGTGCCAGCTCAGAGACAGTGTATGAAAAACTGTTTTTT. Its protein product is CASSETVYEKLFF.

CDR3: CASSEGNTEAFF. For the CDR3, the DNA is TGCGCCAGCAGCGAGGGGAACACTGAAGCTTTCTTT. The rearrangement links TRBV10-2 to TRBJ1-1; no reliable D call. The CDR3 length is 12 residues. Per germline, CDR1 WSHSY and CDR2 SAAADI. The ends were cut back, 6 bases at V and 1 base at J, with 6 bases in the middle.

The rearrangement links TRBV5-1 to TRBJ2-5; D is unresolved. The CDR3 extends over 15 amino acids. Germline V gene lookup returns CDR1 SGHRS and CDR2 YFSETQ. V was cut by 0 bases and J by 5 bases, with 14 bases left in between. The CDR3 loop is CASSLELGNWETQYF. As DNA, the CDR3 is TGCGCCAGCAGCTTGGAATTAGGGAATTGGGAGACCCAGTACTTC.

The chain links TRBV4-2 to TRBJ2-5; TRBD2 agrees at 12 bases. J was trimmed by 1 base and V by 4 bases; bases with no gene match: 10. Germline values: CDR1 LGHNA, CDR2 YNFKEQ. The CDR3 runs to 18 residues. Here the CDR3 reads CASSRRRGLAGPQETQYF. CDR3 nucleotides: TGTGCCAGCAGCCGCCGGCGGGGACTAGCGGGCCCCCAAGAGACCCAGTACTTC.

The chain uses TRBV7-6 and TRBJ2-1, with 9 bases fitting TRBD2. The trim removed 5 bases at V and 6 bases at J, leaving 8 bases unmatched. There are 15 residues in the CDR3. In germline, CDR1 is SGHVS, CDR2 FNYEAQ. The CDR3 loop reads CASSQWAGGPNEQFF. Written as DNA, the CDR3 is TGTGCCAGCAGCCAGTGGGCGGGGGGGCCCAATGAGCAGTTCTTC.

This sequence joins TRBV18 and TRBJ2-1, with 12 bases lining up with TRBD2. This CDR3 is 17 amino acids long. V was pared by 4 bases and J by 2 bases, with 6 bases of the junction left unmatched. CDR1 KGHSH and CDR2 LQKENI come from the germline V gene. The CDR3 sequence is CASSRQTSGSAYNEQFF. In DNA, the CDR3 is TGTGCCAGCTCACGACAGACTAGCGGGAGCGCCTACAATGAGCAGTTCTTC.

The chain is built from TRBV6-1 and TRBJ1-2, with D unclear. Germline lookup yields CDR1 MNHNS and CDR2 SASEGT. The CDR3 extends over 13 amino acids. V lost 3 bases, J lost 6 bases, and 11 bases lay in between. The CDR3 coding sequence is TGTGCCAGCAGTGACAGGCCGGAGGATGGCTACACCTTC. Protein: CASSDRPEDGYTF.

This clone showed up just once. The rearrangement links TRBV6-5 to TRBJ2-1; no clear D gene. Looked up from germline, CDR1 is MNHEY and CDR2 is SVGAGI. The ends were cut back, 7 bases at V and 5 bases at J, with 18 bases in the middle. The CDR3 totals 15 residues. CDR3 loop: CASTHPAYANNEQFF. CDR3 in DNA: TGTGCCAGCACCCACCCGGCCTACGCCAACAATGAGCAGTTCTTC.

The rearrangement joins TRBV20-1 to TRBJ2-7, with D hard to call. From germline, CDR1 is DFQATT and CDR2 SNEGSKA (reference sequence). The CDR3 has 11 amino acids. V was pared by 1 base and J by 3 bases, with 4 bases between. The CDR3 spells CSARGDYEQYF. The DNA of the CDR3 is TGCAGTGCTAGAGGTGACTACGAGCAGTACTTC.

This chain connects TRBV15 to TRBJ1-1, with TRBD1 matching 8 bases. V gave up 0 bases and J gave up 5 bases; unmatched junction bases: 8. Germline CDR1 LNHNV, CDR2 YYDKDF (reference sequence). This CDR3 is 16 amino acids long. Written as DNA, the CDR3 is TGTGCCACCAGCAGAGAAAGAGGCAGGGGGCAGACTGAAGCTTTCTTT. This translates into CATSRERGRGQTEAFF.

The rearrangement links TRBV29-1 to TRBJ1-1; 7 bases align to TRBD1. Trimming at V came to 6 bases and at J to 5 bases, leaving 9 bases not matched to a gene. Germline V gene sequence: CDR1 SQVTM, CDR2 ANQGSEA. The CDR3 runs 13 residues. This CDR3 is CSVAQGGLTEAFF. DNA for the CDR3: TGCAGCGTGGCGCAGGGGGGCCTGACTGAAGCTTTCTTT.

The chain has TRBV9 and TRBJ1-1, with 8 bases identical to TRBD1. Germline CDR1 is SGDLS and CDR2 is YYNGEE. There are 14 residues in the CDR3. With 3 bases clipped from V and 1 base from J, the junction kept 2 bases outside the gene matches. The CDR3 loop reads CASSGDRTNTEAFF. CDR3 DNA: TGTGCCAGCAGCGGGGACAGGACGAACACTGAAGCTTTCTTT.

This chain uses TRBV19 with TRBJ1-4, with D hard to call. The CDR3 length is 14 residues. V was pared by 3 bases and J by 0 bases, with 5 bases between. Per the germline V gene, CDR1 is LNHDA and CDR2 is SQIVND (reference sequence). The CDR3 here is CASSITATNEKLFF. CDR3 in DNA: TGTGCCAGTAGTATCACCGCAACTAATGAAAAACTGTTTTTT.

V usage is TRBV9 and J usage is TRBJ1-1; tentative D call: TRBD1 (6 bases). Germline V gene data show CDR1 as SGDLS and CDR2 as YYNGEE. The CDR3 contains 12 residues. V lost 3 bases to trimming and J lost 7 bases, with 10 bases between them. The CDR3: CASSADSLEAFF. For the CDR3, the DNA is TGTGCCAGCAGCGCGGACAGCCTTGAAGCTTTCTTT.

V gene TRBV30 combines with J gene TRBJ2-7; D unresolved. This CDR3 is 11 amino acids long. Germline V gives CDR1 GTSNPN, CDR2 SVGIG (reference sequence). With 3 bases removed from V and 7 bases from J, the gap between germline ends came to 10 bases. CDR3 protein: CAWSVSLEQYF. The DNA of the CDR3 is TGTGCCTGGAGCGTAAGCCTGGAGCAGTACTTC.

V is TRBV7-8 and J is TRBJ2-7, with 13 positions matching TRBD2. The CDR3 extends over 15 amino acids. The J segment lost 2 bases and the V segment lost 3 bases, leaving 1 base of the junction unmatched. The germline CDR1 and CDR2 sequences are SGHVS and FQNEAQ. For the CDR3, the DNA is TGTGCCAGCAGCTTGGGGACTAGCGGGACCTACGAGCAGTACTTC. Protein: CASSLGTSGTYEQYF.

This rearrangement joins TRBV11-3 to TRBJ2-2, with 10 nucleotides matching TRBD2. The V gene end was trimmed by 6 bases and the J gene end by 2 bases; junction bases not matched to a gene: 6. This CDR3 contains 16 residues. Germline V gene data show CDR1 as SGHNT and CDR2 as YENEEA. The DNA of the CDR3 is TGTGCCAGCAGTCTTGTAGCGGGGGGCAACACCGGGGAGCTGTTTTTT. As protein: CASSLVAGGNTGELFF.

This clone was observed a few times. The rearrangement links TRBV5-1 to TRBJ2-1, with a possible D match to TRBD2 (7 bases). Germline assignment: CDR1 SGHRS and CDR2 YFSETQ. V dropped 0 bases and J dropped 4 bases, with 20 bases sitting between them. This CDR3 is built from 18 residues. CDR3: CASSLEGGQGWGYNEQFF. The CDR3 region has the DNA TGCGCCAGCAGCTTGGAGGGGGGGCAGGGTTGGGGGTACAATGAGCAGTTCTTC.

The V and J genes are TRBV27 and TRBJ2-3, with TRBD1 identical over 11 bases. Germline CDR1 is MNHEY and CDR2 is SMNVEV (reference sequence). Trimming took 3 bases from V and 6 from J; bases not matched to a gene: 11. This CDR3 region has 17 residues. This CDR3 is CASSFLWTGGKFDTQYF. The CDR3 DNA reads TGTGCCAGCAGTTTCTTGTGGACAGGGGGCAAGTTCGATACGCAGTATTTT.

The CDR3 coding sequence is TGCAGCGTTGCTCCGGGACTAGCGGGGGACGAGCAGTACTTC. It translates to CSVAPGLAGDEQYF. The gene calls are TRBV29-1 and TRBJ2-7; 14 bases match TRBD2. The CDR3 runs 14 residues. With V trimmed by 4 bases and J by 5 bases, 4 bases remained unmatched. Germline V CDR1 and CDR2: SQVTM, ANQGSEA.

The V gene is TRBV5-1, the J gene TRBJ1-2, with TRBD1 as a possible D gene (5 bases). V dropped 0 bases and J dropped 8 bases, with 17 bases sitting between them. This CDR3 region has 15 residues. Germline loops: CDR1 SGHRS, CDR2 YFSETQ. CDR3 in DNA: TGCGCCAGCAGCTTGGATGGCTTGGGGGTACGGGGCTACACCTTC. Its translation is CASSLDGLGVRGYTF.

The chain recombines TRBV6-6 with TRBJ2-1, with D unresolved. Between the trimmed V and J ends, which lost 0 bases and 5 bases, there was a span of 8 bases. The CDR3 length is 14 residues. Germline assignment: CDR1 MNHNY and CDR2 SVGAGI (reference sequence). The CDR3, as DNA: TGTGCCAGCAGTTACTCGGCCAGTAACAATGAGCAGTTCTTC. It specifies CASSYSASNNEQFF.